This record concerns one T cell receptor beta chain sequence. Its antigen is not yet known. Within one base of it there is no much larger clone, and no base qualities were kept. Using the deep immunoSEQ assay, multiplex PCR amplified TCR CDR3 regions from genomic DNA. Extracted genomic DNA from each cell subset was spread evenly across all wells of several immunoSEQ 96-well plates, with each plate serving as a replicate. For sorted subsets, roughly 0.2 ug genomic DNA, equal to about 30,000 T cell genomes, was loaded into each replicate PCR. Purified libraries were quantified with a Qubit 3.0 fluorometer, sized on a Bioanalyzer 2100, and re-quantified with the KAPA Library Quantification kit. A separate single-read 150-cycle Illumina NextSeq 550 flow cell was used to sequence each immunoSEQ 96-well plate. Per the source publication's procedure: Because the immunoSEQ output included only junctional sequences and no quality scores, the filtering could not be the same as the filtering used for full-length reads. To assign V/J genes and CDR3, sequences were annotated against IMGT germline references using PyIR, a Python wrapper for IgBLAST v1.9. Reads were removed for weak V/J assignments (E-value above 1e-6), missing CDR3, stop codons, out-of-frame junctions, or ambiguous translated residues. A V3J clonotype was defined by an identical inferred V gene, J gene, and CDR3 amino acid sequence. The percentage overlap between two repertoires was calculated by dividing the number of shared unique clonotypes by the size of the smaller repertoire. RTK rarefaction, the Chao1 estimator, and Recon v2.1 estimates of unobserved clonotypes were used to assess repertoire richness. Generation probabilities were computed with OLGA for all TCRbeta clonotypes obtained by the gDNA method from a handful of donors. TCRdb provides this immuneACCESS table in a form limited to in-frame rearrangements. Some clones are lacking; in checked studies, under half of them reflect an unresolved V gene, and why the rest are absent is not known. V and J calls and clone size are as listed in that table; D and trimming were resolved from the DNA. The sample records some 2.3 million clones, 90% to 95% of which are singletons. The top ten hold 0.39% of the sample.

The donors were healthy, HIV-negative adults with no recently reported acute infections or vaccinations. All donors were Caucasian adults living in Nashville, Tennessee, USA. CD4+ T cells were enriched by magnetic negative selection; naive cells were then positively selected on CD45RA, and the negative fraction formed the memory subset. Blood was collected by leukapheresis, and PBMCs were isolated by Ficoll-Histopaque density gradient centrifugation and then cryopreserved in liquid nitrogen vapor phase. Analytical flow cytometry was used to check the purity and quantity of each magnetically sorted T cell population. Genomic DNA was isolated from every sorted fraction and measured by UV absorbance on a Nanodrop 2000c. The data derive from a study of shared clonotypes between healthy human individuals (dated by TCRdb to about 2020). Notes on the research overall: The cohort comprised a couple of women and a few men aged 18 to 49 years. Each donor's leukapheresis produced roughly between about 0.9 and 9.5 billion PBMCs. To increase sequencing depth and limit assay-specific biases, different laboratories used diverse techniques to prepare libraries and sequence TCR repertoires. To estimate repertoire size and how much clonotype sharing occurs between individuals, the study deeply sequenced the blood TCR repertoires of roughly 5 healthy adults. For each donor, CD4 naive and CD4 memory were each run on three plates, CD8 naive on two plates, and CD8 memory on one plate. On the study overall, not on this receptor specifically: Pairwise subsampling indicated that sequencing depth was expected to affect the degree of clonotype sharing among donors. Compared with non-shared clonotypes, clonotypes shared by all four sorted-subset donors had higher generation probabilities. Naive subsets generally had larger estimated clonotype richness than memory subsets. Only blood was sampled, and tissue TCR repertoires likely differ from those in blood. Even with the large sequencing depth, rarefaction of the sorted-subset datasets indicated that sequencing was incomplete. Sharing across four donors was observed for around 5% of naive CD4, 3% to 4% of naive CD8, roughly 2.3% of memory CD4, and roughly 0.43% of memory CD8 clonotypes. Because the study included only a small number of donors, the genetic and exposure-history diversity represented was limited.

CDR1 and CDR2 were assigned from the germline V gene as MNHEY and SVGAGI. V was cut back by 8 bases and J by 4 bases, leaving a gap of 9 bases between them. The CDR3 starts with the cysteine, ends with the phenylalanine, and has 12 residues. Only the CDR3 DNA stays, 36 bases, in frame from base 1. The specimen sequenced was naive CD4+ T cells from PBMCs. The cell subset or site label here, explained by the study, means: CD45RA+ positively selected. This chain joins TRBV6-5 to TRBJ1-5; there is no confident call for the D gene. The source of this sequence is a young man in good health. Some clones in this sample may be carry-over from other donors' samples. The DNA is as follows: TGTGCCAGCCAGACGGGTAATCAGCCCCAGCATTTT. This yields the protein CASQTGNQPQHF.